This entry features one TCR beta chain sequence. Its specific antigen is unknown. Qualities for individual bases were not recorded, and no much larger clone is one base off. This record belongs to a study of shared clonotypes between healthy human individuals (TCRdb year 2020). Study-level background: The cohort comprised two women and three men aged 18 to 49 years. For each donor, CD4 naive and CD4 memory were each given three plates, CD8 naive was given two plates, and CD8 memory was given one plate. Blood TCR repertoires of roughly five healthy adults were deeply sequenced to estimate repertoire size and the extent of clonotype sharing between individuals. Libraries were prepared and TCR repertoires were sequenced by different laboratories using diverse techniques, in order to increase sequencing depth and limit assay-specific biases. Between about 0.9 and 8.9 billion PBMCs per donor were obtained by leukapheresis.

Taken from cysteine to phenylalanine, the CDR3 has 15 residues. Just the 45-base CDR3 DNA is kept, in frame starting at base 1. V lost 6 bases and J lost 5 bases, and the count of bases not matched to a germline gene is 9. Taken from the germline V gene (reference sequence), the CDR1 and CDR2 loops are PRHDT and FYEKMQ. Using the deep immunoSEQ assay, multiplex PCR amplified TCR CDR3 regions from genomic DNA. Extracted genomic DNA from each cell subset was spread evenly across all wells of several immunoSEQ 96-well plates, with each plate serving as a replicate. Each replicate PCR for sorted subsets received 200 ng genomic DNA, equal to around 32,000 T cell genomes. Purified libraries were measured with a Qubit 3.0 fluorometer, size-checked on a Bioanalyzer 2100, and measured again with the KAPA Library Quantification kit. A separate single-read 150-cycle Illumina NextSeq 550 flow cell was used to sequence each immunoSEQ 96-well plate. On the study's bioinformatics: Because the immunoSEQ output included only junctional sequences and no quality scores, the filtering could not be the same as the filtering used for full-length reads. Sequences were annotated with PyIR, a Python wrapper for IgBLAST v1.9, using IMGT germline references to assign V/J genes and CDR3. Any read was removed if the V/J assignment was weak (E-value above 1e-6), the CDR3 was missing, or the read contained stop codons, out-of-frame junctions, or ambiguous translated residues. V3J clonotypes were defined as sequences sharing an identical inferred V gene, J gene, and CDR3 amino acid sequence. To compute the percentage overlap between repertoires, the number of shared unique clonotypes was divided by the size of the smaller repertoire. Three approaches were used to assess repertoire richness: RTK rarefaction, the Chao1 estimator, and Recon v2.1 estimates of unobserved clonotypes. Generation probabilities for all TCRbeta clonotypes obtained by the gDNA method from a handful of donors were computed using OLGA. In TCRdb, the immuneACCESS table is reduced to in-frame sequences with V and J assigned. These tables do not hold every clone; where another copy was compared, an unresolved V gene accounts for under half, and the others remain unexplained. V, J and clone size reflect that table, while D and trimming were determined from the DNA. Present in this sample are 1.4 million or so clones, 97% to 99% of which were seen just once. About 0.4% of the sample comes from the top ten.

Healthy HIV-negative adults with no recently reported acute infections or vaccinations were included as donors. Every donor was a Caucasian adult living in Nashville, Tennessee, USA. CD4+ T cells were enriched through magnetic negative selection, after which naive cells were positively selected on CD45RA and the remaining negative fraction served as the memory subset. After blood collection by leukapheresis, PBMCs were isolated using Ficoll-Histopaque density gradient centrifugation and then cryopreserved in the vapor phase of liquid nitrogen. Purity and quantity of every magnetically sorted T cell population were checked by analytical flow cytometry. Genomic DNA was isolated from every sorted fraction and measured by UV absorbance on a Nanodrop 2000c. The investigation overall reported the following: Naive subsets generally had larger estimated clonotype richness than memory subsets did. Pairwise subsampling indicated that sequencing depth was expected to affect the degree of clonotype sharing among donors. Only blood was sampled, and tissue TCR repertoires likely differ from those in blood. Even with the large sequencing depth, rarefaction of the sorted-subset datasets indicated that sequencing was incomplete. Higher generation probabilities were observed for clonotypes shared by all four sorted-subset donors than for non-shared clonotypes. When a handful of donors were compared, the shared fraction of clonotypes was approximately 5% for naive CD4, approximately 3.3% for naive CD8, 2.3% for memory CD4, and 0.4% for memory CD8. Because the study included only a small number of donors, the genetic and exposure-history diversity represented was limited.

Sample: naive CD4+ T cells sorted from blood. Read against the paper, the sample's cell subset or site label means: CD45RA+ positively selected. The chain was built from TRBV13 and TRBJ1-4, and 7 junctional nucleotides match TRBD1. The receptor was isolated from a man aged 25 to 40 in good health. This receptor has the CDR3 CASSRNRGMNEKLFF. The DNA reads TGTGCCAGCAGTCGAAACAGGGGTATGAATGAAAAACTGTTTTTT.